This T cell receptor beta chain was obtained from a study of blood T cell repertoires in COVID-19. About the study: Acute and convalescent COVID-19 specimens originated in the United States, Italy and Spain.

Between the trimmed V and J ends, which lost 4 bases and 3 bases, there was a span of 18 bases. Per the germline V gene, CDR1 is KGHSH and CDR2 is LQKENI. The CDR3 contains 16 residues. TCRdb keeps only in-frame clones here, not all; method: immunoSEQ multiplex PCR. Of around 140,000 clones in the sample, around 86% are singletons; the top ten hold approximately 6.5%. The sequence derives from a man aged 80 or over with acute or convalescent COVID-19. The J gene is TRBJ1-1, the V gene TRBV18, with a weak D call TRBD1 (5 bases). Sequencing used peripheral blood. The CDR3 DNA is TGTGCCAGCTCACGAAATCTACAGGCGGGGGACACTGAAGCTTTCTTT. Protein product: CASSRNLQAGDTEAFF.